The 28 T cell receptor beta chains below come from one sample, sequenced in a study of T cell repertoires in cytomegalovirus infection. Each CDR3 protein is one row after TCRdb ran MiXCR on the reads. The data hold approximately 260,000 distinct CDR3 sequences, with about 18% observed a single time. Sequenced: CD8+ T cells from PBMCs. These receptors came from a human donor in good health (CMV status not recorded). Some clones in this sample may be carry-over from other donors' samples.

J is TRBJ1-6 and V is TRBV15, with 9 bases lining up with TRBD1. The J segment lost 8 bases and the V segment lost 0 bases, leaving 2 bases of the junction unmatched. The CDR3 has 15 amino acids. Germline-derived CDR1 and CDR2 are LNHNV and YYDKDF (reference sequence). The CDR3 spells CATSRDRTGDSPLHF. CDR3 in DNA: TGTGCCACCAGCAGAGACCGGACAGGGGATTCACCCCTCCACTTT.

This clonotype showed up just a few times. CDR3 protein: CASSSVTEAFF. CDR3 sequence (DNA): TGTGCCAGCAGTTCAGTAACTGAAGCTTTCTTT. This chain uses TRBV6-5 with TRBJ1-1; D not certain. Trimming removed 4 bases at V and 5 bases at J, with 5 bases between. CDR3 length equals 11 residues. CDR1 is MNHEY and CDR2 is SVGAGI in the germline V gene.

The genes are TRBV6-5 and TRBJ2-1; D not resolved. This CDR3 spans 12 amino acids. V was pared by 4 bases and J by 10 bases, with 11 bases between. The germline gives CDR1 MNHEY, CDR2 SVGAGI. The CDR3: CASSSPVAEQFF. The CDR3 region has the DNA TGTGCCAGCAGTTCCCCGGTGGCCGAGCAGTTCTTC.

Here the CDR3 DNA reads TGTGCCATCAGTGATCACAACAGCCTAATCACAGATACGCAGTATTTT. Its protein is CAISDHNSLITDTQYF. The genes are TRBV10-3 and TRBJ2-3; D uncertain. V was clipped by 3 bases and J by 2 bases, with 15 bases between them. This CDR3 spans 16 amino acids. The V gene's germline CDR1 is ENHRY and CDR2 SYGVKD.

This rearrangement joins TRBV11-1 to TRBJ1-2; TRBD1 might be the D (6 bases). Germline V gives CDR1 SGHAT, CDR2 FQDESV (reference sequence). Trimming shortened V by 4 bases and J by 7 bases, and 16 bases separated the two germline ends. The CDR3 runs to 14 residues. CDR3 nucleotides: TGTGCCAGCAGCTCTCCAGGGGTATTGGGTGGCTACACCTTC. Translated: CASSSPGVLGGYTF.

This clonotype was seen repeatedly, ten times or more. The gene calls are TRBV7-9 and TRBJ2-7, with D hard to call. Trimming removed 6 bases from V and 2 bases from J, with 23 bases in between. Germline V gives CDR1 SEHNR, CDR2 FQNEAQ (reference sequence). There are 17 residues in the CDR3. DNA of the CDR3: TGTGCCAGCAGTCTCGAACCGCCCGGGCAGCCACCCTACGAGCAGTACTTC. Translating gives CASSLEPPGQPPYEQYF.

This clonotype came up a few times. V and J are TRBV5-1 and TRBJ2-1; either TRBD1 or TRBD2 may fit D (5 bases each). The CDR3 is made up of 15 amino acids. Germline values: CDR1 SGHRS, CDR2 YFSETQ. V gave up 5 bases and J gave up 7 bases, with 19 bases separating them. CDR3 sequence reads: CASSPGTYLQNEQFF. CDR3 DNA sequence: TGCGCCAGCAGTCCCGGGACCTATCTACAGAATGAGCAGTTCTTC.

This clonotype was recorded at least ten times. The chain has TRBV4-2 and TRBJ1-6; no reliable D call. CDR3 length equals 15 residues. Looked up from germline, CDR1 is LGHNA and CDR2 is YNFKEQ. Trimming cost V 0 bases and J 0 bases, with 3 bases left between them. CDR3 residues: CASSQDSSYNSPLHF. CDR3 coding DNA: TGTGCCAGCAGCCAAGACAGCTCCTATAATTCACCCCTCCACTTT.

The table lists this clonotype with a few counts. The rearrangement links TRBV2 to TRBJ1-5; D may be TRBD1 (5 bases). The CDR3 has 15 residues. The V end was cut by 5 bases, the J end by 0 bases, with 11 bases between. Germline V gene data show CDR1 as SNHLY and CDR2 as FYNNEI. In DNA, the CDR3 is TGTGCCAGCAGTAGAGGGGAGTATAGCAATCAGCCCCAGCATTTT. It is translated as CASSRGEYSNQPQHF.

This clonotype was seen more than once but under ten times. J is TRBJ2-3 and V is TRBV5-6; 8 nucleotides agree with TRBD1. The CDR3 runs to 15 residues. Germline V CDR1 and CDR2: SGHDT, YYEEEE. Germline trimming cut 3 bases from V and 1 base from J; bases unmatched to any gene: 4. The CDR3 bases are TGTGCCAGCAGCTACGGGACAGGAGGCACAGATACGCAGTATTTT. Protein product: CASSYGTGGTDTQYF. The full variable domain, completed using reference TRBV5-6 and TRBJ2-3, is DAGVTQSPTHLIKTRGQQVTLRCSPKSGHDTVSWYQQALGQGPQFIFQYYEEEERQRGNFPDRFSGHQFPNYSSELNVNALLLGDSALYLCASSYGTGGTDTQYFGPGTRLTVL.

This clonotype has ten or more counts. The rearrangement uses TRBV28 and TRBJ2-1; 7 nucleotides align to TRBD2. V shed 6 bases, J shed 6 bases, and the junction held 5 bases outside the gene matches. The CDR3 totals 13 residues. Germline V gene data show CDR1 as MDHEN and CDR2 as SYDVKM. CDR3 protein: CASSGGRFNEQFF. The CDR3, as DNA: TGTGCCAGCAGCGGGGGGAGATTCAATGAGCAGTTCTTC.

This clonotype has at least ten counts. The CDR3 region is CASSLTVQEGSEYGYTF. Here the CDR3 DNA reads TGTGCCAGCAGCTTAACGGTACAGGAAGGGTCTGAATATGGCTACACCTTC. The V and J genes are TRBV7-3 and TRBJ1-2, with TRBD1 as a possible D gene (5 bases). This CDR3 spans 17 amino acids. The V gene lost 0 bases and the J gene lost 5 bases, with 19 bases spanning the gap. Looked up from germline, CDR1 is SGHTA and CDR2 is FQGTGA.

This sequence joins TRBV4-3 and TRBJ2-2; 12 bases line up with TRBD2. With 3 bases clipped from V and 6 bases from J, the junction kept 11 bases outside the gene matches. Germline V lookup: CDR1 LGHNA, CDR2 YSLEER. This CDR3 comprises 18 residues. CDR3 in amino acids: CASSQDRTSGGPSGELFF. The CDR3 nucleotides read TGCGCCAGCAGCCAGGACAGAACTAGCGGGGGGCCCTCCGGGGAGCTGTTTTTT.

This clonotype was counted ten times or more. V and J are TRBV12-3 or TRBV12-4 and TRBJ1-5, with unresolved D. The CDR3 consists of 12 residues. Trimming left V 6 bases short and J 5 bases short, with 8 bases between. In nucleotides, the CDR3 is TGTGCCAGCAGACTCACCGATCAGCCCCAGCATTTT. It codes for CASRLTDQPQHF.

This clonotype was counted only a few times. The CDR3 loop reads CASSYSTPWSGELFF. CDR3 nucleotides: TGTGCCAGCAGTTACTCGACCCCTTGGTCCGGGGAGCTGTTTTTT. The chain is built from TRBV6-2 or TRBV6-3 and TRBJ2-2; D is unclear. This CDR3 contains 15 residues. CDR1 is MNHEY and CDR2 is SVGEGT in the germline V gene. With 0 bases removed from V and 6 bases from J, the gap between germline ends came to 11 bases.

This clonotype has at least ten counts. The chain links TRBV7-8 to TRBJ2-1; 7 nucleotides line up with TRBD1. J gave up 4 bases and V 4 bases, and 7 bases lay outside the gene matches. CDR3 length: 15 amino acids. The V gene's germline CDR1 is SGHVS and CDR2 FQNEAQ. CDR3 sequence: CASSSTTGPYNEQFF. CDR3 sequence (DNA): TGTGCCAGCAGCTCCACGACAGGGCCATACAATGAGCAGTTCTTC.

The chain links TRBV13 to TRBJ1-2; the match to TRBD1 covers 7 bases. CDR3 length equals 14 residues. The germline V gene has CDR1 PRHDT and CDR2 FYEKMQ (reference sequence). V trimming: 6 bases; J trimming: 4 bases; junction bases outside the gene matches: 8. The CDR3 nucleotides read TGTGCCAGCAGACCTAGGGACAGTCGCTATGGCTACACCTTC. The encoded protein is CASRPRDSRYGYTF.

V and J are TRBV29-1 and TRBJ2-2; 13 bases map to TRBD2. V shed 5 bases, J shed 9 bases, and the junction held 9 bases outside the gene matches. The CDR3 is made up of 15 amino acids. Germline assignment: CDR1 SQVTM and CDR2 ANQGSEA. DNA for the CDR3: TGCAGCGTTAAGTTACTAGCGGGGGGGCCAAGGGAGCTGTTTTTT. The encoded protein is CSVKLLAGGPRELFF.

With regard to this clonotype: The conserved closing phenylalanine or tryptophan is absent in this CDR3, likely reflecting a read error. The chain uses TRBV28 and TRBJ2-7, with D perhaps given as TRBD1 or TRBD2 (6 bases each). CDR1 is MDHEN and CDR2 is SYDVKM in the germline V gene. V was shortened by 3 bases and J by 5 bases, with 17 bases between the two germline ends. This CDR3 comprises 15 residues. The CDR3 protein is CASSLHWNREDEQYS. The CDR3 DNA reads TGTGCCAGCAGTTTGCATTGGAACAGGGAGGACGAGCAGTACTCC.

This clonotype was seen a handful of times. The chain is built from TRBV6-2 or TRBV6-3 and TRBJ2-7, with D hard to call. The V gene lost 5 bases and the J gene lost 5 bases, with 10 bases spanning the gap. This CDR3 contains 12 residues. From germline, CDR1 is MNHEY and CDR2 SVGEGT. CDR3 in DNA: TGTGCCAGCAGTAAGGTAGGGCACGAGCAGTACTTC. Amino acids: CASSKVGHEQYF.

In its sample, this clonotype was seen many times. This sequence joins TRBV25-1 and TRBJ1-5; weak D call: TRBD1 (6 bases). From germline, CDR1 is MGHDK and CDR2 SYGVNS. Deletions cut 1 base from V and 6 bases from J, with 13 bases between. The CDR3 has 15 amino acids. DNA of the CDR3: TGTGCCAGCAGTGAATCAGGGGATTATGGTCAGCCCCAGCATTTT. Its translation: CASSESGDYGQPQHF.

The V call is TRBV2, the J call TRBJ1-2; D unresolved. The CDR3 sequence is 16 residues long. Trimming stripped 7 bases from V and 0 bases from J, with 18 bases between. The germline CDR1 and CDR2 sequences are SNHLY and FYNNEI. The DNA of the CDR3 is TGTGCCAGCACCCGGGATGGTGCGGGGACTAACTATGGCTACACCTTC. It specifies CASTRDGAGTNYGYTF.

This clonotype occurred many times. V is TRBV4-2 and J is TRBJ2-1; D is unclear. The ends were cut back, 0 bases at V and 7 bases at J, with 7 bases in the middle. The CDR3 has 13 residues. Germline CDR1 LGHNA, CDR2 YNFKEQ. The CDR3 DNA reads TGTGCCAGCAGCCAAGATTTCGTAAATGAGCAGTTCTTC. This translates into CASSQDFVNEQFF.

The J gene is TRBJ2-5, the V gene TRBV29-1; D remains unclear. The CDR3 runs 11 residues. Germline V gives CDR1 SQVTM, CDR2 ANQGSEA. Deletions cut 7 bases from V and 10 bases from J, with 16 bases between. The CDR3 reads CSASLRKGQYF. CDR3 nucleotide sequence: TGCAGCGCTTCTCTACGAAAGGGCCAGTACTTC. The whole variable domain, filled in from reference TRBV29-1 and TRBJ2-5, reads SAVISQKPSRDICQRGTSLTIQCQVDSQVTMMFWYRQQPGQSLTLIATANQGSEATYESGFVIDKFPISRPNLTFSTLTVSNMSPEDSSIYLCSASLRKGQYFGPGTRLLVL.

This clonotype showed up just a few times. This chain's CDR3 is CASSAGQVGNTEAFF. Written as DNA, the CDR3 is TGTGCCAGCAGCGCAGGACAGGTGGGGAACACTGAAGCTTTCTTT. This chain uses TRBV7-9 with TRBJ1-1; TRBD1 matches 7 bases. V lost 5 bases to trimming and J lost 1 base; unmatched junction nucleotides: 7. The length of the CDR3 is 15 residues. Germline CDR1 SEHNR, CDR2 FQNEAQ (reference sequence).

This clonotype came up many times. The rearrangement joins TRBV11-2 to TRBJ2-3, with 9 bases matching TRBD2. The CDR3 totals 17 residues. The germline V gene encodes CDR1 SGHAT and CDR2 FQNNGV. The J segment lost 2 bases and the V segment lost 5 bases, leaving 11 bases of the junction unmatched. CDR3 sequence reads: CASSHGRVAGVTDTQYF. CDR3 coding DNA: TGTGCCAGCAGCCACGGTCGGGTAGCGGGGGTCACAGATACGCAGTATTTT. The entire variable domain, with the rest obtained from reference TRBV11-2 and TRBJ2-3, is as follows: EAGVAQSPRYKIIEKRQSVAFWCNPISGHATLYWYQQILGQGPKLLIQFQNNGVVDDSQLPKDRFSAERLKGVDSTLKIQPAKLEDSAVYLCASSHGRVAGVTDTQYFGPGTRLTVL.

V gene TRBV5-4 combines with J gene TRBJ2-5, with TRBD2 identical over 11 bases. The CDR3 length is 16 residues. The V gene's germline CDR1 is SGHNT and CDR2 YYREEE (reference sequence). Germline trimming cut 5 bases from V and 5 bases from J; bases unmatched to any gene: 11. CDR3 sequence reads: CASSNGVAGGLETQYF. The CDR3, as DNA: TGTGCCAGCAGTAACGGTGTAGCGGGGGGGCTCGAGACCCAGTACTTC. Full variable domain (remainder filled in from reference TRBV5-4 and TRBJ2-5): ETGVTQSPTHLIKTRGQQVTLRCSSQSGHNTVSWYQQALGQGPQFIFQYYREEENGRGNFPPRFSGLQFPNYSSELNVNALELDDSALYLCASSNGVAGGLETQYFGPGTRLLVL.

This chain uses TRBV2 with TRBJ2-3, with D unclear. CDR1 and CDR2 from the germline V gene are SNHLY and FYNNEI. The V end was cut by 6 bases, the J end by 4 bases, with 8 bases between. CDR3 size: 12 residues. CDR3 nucleotide sequence: TGTGCCAGCAGAGGCTCCCCAGATACGCAGTATTTT. Translating gives CASRGSPDTQYF.